These T cell receptor beta chains were read from a single sample in a study of T-cell reconstitution after alpha-beta-depleted transplantation in children. TCRdb re-derived calls from the PCR reads in MiXCR, one entry per CDR3 protein. The sample has hundreds of thousands of distinct CDR3 sequences; 10% are singletons. Sequenced material: PBMCs from the stem cell graft donor, taken from the stem cell graft. The receptors stem from a human donor who donated a stem cell graft to a child with acute myeloid leukemia. The CDR3 runs from the conserved cysteine through the conserved F or W. D genes are given only for firm matches. Some rows mark clone size as missing; the rest say once, few, many or name a class of expanded clone.

d_gene	v_gene	j_gene	abundance	CDR3nt	CDR3aa
-	TRBV7-8	TRBJ2-1	many	TGTGCCAGCAGCTTATCCACTAATGAGCAGTTCTTC	CASSLSTNEQFF
TRBD1	TRBV20-1	TRBJ2-5	many	TGCAGTGTACAGGGGCGCCCCCAAGAGACCCAGTACTTC	CSVQGRPQETQYF
-	TRBV5-1	TRBJ1-3	-	TGCGCCAGCAGCTCGGGGGGCCTTGGAAACACCATATATTTT	CASSSGGLGNTIYF
-	TRBV10-3	TRBJ2-3	few	TGTGCCATCAGTGAGTCCACCGGAGATACGCAGTATTTT	CAISESTGDTQYF
-	TRBV12-3/TRBV12-4	TRBJ1-5	few	TGTGCCAGCAGTTTTACTCCAGGCGCCAATAGCAATCAGCCCCAGCATTTT	CASSFTPGANSNQPQHF
TRBD1	TRBV29-1	TRBJ2-5	few	TGCAGCGTTGGAGGGGGCACGGAGACCCAGTACTTC	CSVGGGTETQYF
TRBD1	TRBV29-1	TRBJ2-1	many	TGCAGCGTTGAGACAGGGTACAATGAGCAGTTCTTC	CSVETGYNEQFF
-	TRBV21-1	TRBJ2-1	few	TGTGCCAGCACCGCAAAGGTTCGCGAGTTTCTGCTCAGGAGGGACAATGAGCAGTTCTTC	CASTAKVREFLLRRDNEQFF
-	TRBV7-9	TRBJ2-3	few	TGTGCCAGCAGCCCCGCCGGAGATGGGGTAGATACGCAGTATTTT	CASSPAGDGVDTQYF
TRBD1	TRBV5-1	TRBJ2-7	many	TGCGCCAGCAGCTTGGCCGGGACAGGGGTTGAGCAGTACTTC	CASSLAGTGVEQYF
-	TRBV5-1	TRBJ2-1	many	TGCGCCAGCAGCCCCGGACCGGGCAATGAGCAGTTCTTC	CASSPGPGNEQFF
TRBD2	TRBV6-2/TRBV6-3	TRBJ2-2	few	TGTGCCAGCAGCCGACTAGCTTCGAACACCGGGGAGCTGTTTTTT	CASSRLASNTGELFF
TRBD2	TRBV25-1	TRBJ2-5	many	TGTGCCAGCATAGGCGAGGGGACTAGCGGCGGACCTAGGGGGACCCAGTACTTC	CASIGEGTSGGPRGTQYF
-	TRBV10-3	TRBJ2-1	-	TGTGCCATCTCACCCGGGACCCAACCCTATGAGCAGTTCTTC	CAISPGTQPYEQFF
TRBD2	TRBV12-5	TRBJ2-1	few	TGTGCTAGTGGTTTGGGAGCGACTAGCGGGAGGACTGAGCAGTTCTTC	CASGLGATSGRTEQFF
-	TRBV20-1	TRBJ1-2	-	TGCAGTGCAACCCCTAGGGTGGGGTATGGCTACACCTTC	CSATPRVGYGYTF
-	TRBV10-3	TRBJ1-2	-	TGTGCCACCGGGACCAACTATGGCTACACCTTC	CATGTNYGYTF
-	TRBV4-2	TRBJ1-2	-	TGTGCCATGGGCCCCAGGGATCTCTGCTCCTTC	CAMGPRDLCSF
TRBD2	TRBV29-1	TRBJ2-1	few	TGCAGCGTCGGTCTAGCGGGGAACAATGAGCAGTTCTTC	CSVGLAGNNEQFF
-	TRBV4-2	TRBJ1-5	many	TGTGCCAGCAGCCAAGATAGGGGGATGCGGCAGCCCCAGCATTTT	CASSQDRGMRQPQHF
-	TRBV7-2	TRBJ2-7	many	TGTGCCAGCAGCTTAGTTCCCGACAGCAGTTCCTCCTACGAGCAGTACTTC	CASSLVPDSSSSYEQYF
TRBD1	TRBV27	TRBJ1-1	-	TGTGCCACACCCCCCGGGACAGGGCCGATGAACACTGAAGCTTTCTTT	CATPPGTGPMNTEAFF
TRBD2	TRBV9	TRBJ2-1	-	TGTGCCAGCAGCGTGGTCGGGAGGGAGTACAATGAGCAGTTCTTC	CASSVVGREYNEQFF
-	TRBV6-2/TRBV6-3	TRBJ2-1	many	TGTGCCAGCACCGATTTTAGCTCCTACAATGAGCAGTTCTTC	CASTDFSSYNEQFF
TRBD2	TRBV12-3/TRBV12-4	TRBJ2-1	-	TGTGCCAGTCAAGGGGTAGCGGGAGATTACAATGAGCAGTTCTTC	CASQGVAGDYNEQFF
-	TRBV12-3/TRBV12-4	TRBJ2-2	many	TGTGCCAGCAGTAGGGGCACCGGGGAGCTGTTTTTT	CASSRGTGELFF
-	TRBV20-1	TRBJ2-2	-	TGCAGTGCTAGAGATCCGGACGGAGCCTTGGGGGCTAACACCGGGGAGCTGTTTTTT	CSARDPDGALGANTGELFF
-	TRBV5-1	TRBJ2-1	many	TGCGCCAGCAGCTTGGGGGGCGGTACCAGCTCCTACAATGAGCAGTTCTTC	CASSLGGGTSSYNEQFF
TRBD2	TRBV9	TRBJ2-7	-	TGTGCCAGCAGCCCGACCCAGCGGGGGCACTACGAGCAGTACTTC	CASSPTQRGHYEQYF
-	TRBV24-1	TRBJ2-1	-	TGTGCCACCAGTGATTCCCCCGTTAATGAGCAGTTCTTC	CATSDSPVNEQFF
-	TRBV4-2	TRBJ2-2	-	TGTGCCAGCAGCCAAGAGGGGGGGACAGCGAACACCGGGGAGCTGTTTTTT	CASSQEGGTANTGELFF
TRBD2	TRBV19	TRBJ2-1	-	TGTGCCAGTAGTGGCCTAGCGGGAATGCTAAGTGAGCAGTTCTTC	CASSGLAGMLSEQFF
-	TRBV7-3	TRBJ2-3	many	TGTGCCAGCAGCTCCAGCCCAGATACGCAGTATTTT	CASSSSPDTQYF
-	TRBV19	TRBJ1-5	-	TGTGCCAGTAGTATATTATGGGACGGTGGTAGCGGCAATCAGCCCCAGCATTTT	CASSILWDGGSGNQPQHF
TRBD2	TRBV6-2/TRBV6-3	TRBJ2-1	few	TGTGCCAGCAAACCAGCGGGAGTTTTCTACAATGAGCAGTTCTTC	CASKPAGVFYNEQFF
TRBD1	TRBV6-1	TRBJ2-7	-	TGTGCCAGCAGGCTGACAGGGTTCCGCGAGCAGTACTTC	CASRLTGFREQYF
-	TRBV9	TRBJ2-2	few	TGTGCCAGCGGGAGGTGGTCGTCGGGAGCGAACACCGGGGAGCTGTTTTTT	CASGRWSSGANTGELFF
-	TRBV4-3	TRBJ1-5	-	TGCGCCAGCAGCCAAGATTGGGGAAGCAATCAGCCCCAGCATTTT	CASSQDWGSNQPQHF
-	TRBV15	TRBJ1-2	-	TGTGCCACCAGCCTGGGATTGCGAGGCTACACCTTC	CATSLGLRGYTF
TRBD2	TRBV5-6	TRBJ2-7	many	TGTGCCAGCAGCTTACCCGGGACTAGTTCCTACGAGCAGTACTTC	CASSLPGTSSYEQYF
TRBD2	TRBV6-1	TRBJ2-1	-	TGTGCCAGCAGCGAGACTAGCGGGAGAGATAATGAGCAGTTCTTC	CASSETSGRDNEQFF
-	TRBV7-2	TRBJ2-6	few	TGTGCCAGCAGCCCTTCTATTTCCCCTGGGGCCAACGTCCTGACTTTC	CASSPSISPGANVLTF
-	TRBV4-2	TRBJ2-7	few	TGTGCCAGCAGCCAGGGCACTGGACTTAAATTCTACGAGCAGTACTTC	CASSQGTGLKFYEQYF
-	TRBV24-1	TRBJ2-5	few	TGTGCCACCAGTGATTTGCAACTAGAAGGAGAGACCCAGTACTTC	CATSDLQLEGETQYF
-	TRBV20-1	TRBJ2-5	few	TGCAGTGCTAGGGACCCGGCTAGGGAGACCCAGTACTTC	CSARDPARETQYF
-	TRBV29-1	TRBJ2-7	-	TGCAGCGTCCACGGGGGCCTCGGGGGCTACGAGCAGTACTTC	CSVHGGLGGYEQYF
-	TRBV3-1	TRBJ1-3	few	TGTGCCAGCAGCCAAGCAGGGTCTTCTGGAAACACCATATATTTT	CASSQAGSSGNTIYF
-	TRBV4-2	TRBJ2-1	few	TGTGCCAGCAGCCAATCCTTGTCGACCTTAGACAAAATTGTGCAGTTCTTC	CASSQSLSTLDKIVQFF
-	TRBV3-1	TRBJ2-3	few	TGTGCCAGCAGCCAAGACGGAATCTCTAGCACAGATACGCAGTATTTT	CASSQDGISSTDTQYF
TRBD2	TRBV7-9	TRBJ2-7	few	TGTGCCAGCAGCTCCCTCCGGGGACTAGATGTCTACGAGCAGTACTTC	CASSSLRGLDVYEQYF
-	TRBV5-1	TRBJ2-1	few	TGCGCCAGCAGCTTCCTAGGATCGCTAAATGAGCAGTTCTTC	CASSFLGSLNEQFF
TRBD1	TRBV7-2	TRBJ2-2	-	TGTGCCAGCAGCTTAGCCAACAGGGGTCTGCACGGGGAGCTGTTTTTT	CASSLANRGLHGELFF
-	TRBV30	TRBJ2-1	-	TGTGCCTGGAGCTGGGGCGACAATGAGCAGTTCTTC	CAWSWGDNEQFF
-	TRBV24-1	TRBJ2-3	many	TGTGCCACCAGTGATCGATTACCGTCCGGGCCCAATCGGACAGATACGCAGTATTTT	CATSDRLPSGPNRTDTQYF
TRBD2	TRBV29-1	TRBJ2-1	many	TGCAGCGTACTTTACCCGGGACTAGGTCTTAAGTTCTTC	CSVLYPGLGLKFF
TRBD1	TRBV19	TRBJ1-3	-	TGTGCCAGTAGTATATTGGGACAGCGGTTGACGGGAAACACCATATATTTT	CASSILGQRLTGNTIYF
-	TRBV29-1	TRBJ1-5	many	TGCGGAACTGGGCAGGGGAATCAGCCCCAGCATTTT	CGTGQGNQPQHF
TRBD2	TRBV7-3	TRBJ2-3	few	TGTGCCAGCTCGTCGGGGGGGACCACAGATACGCAGTATTTT	CASSSGGTTDTQYF